These 15 T cell receptor beta chains originate from one sample sequenced in a study of blood T cell repertoires in COVID-19. Clones were read by immunoSEQ multiplex PCR, and TCRdb kept only the in-frame ones, dropping some. The data show 250,000 to 300,000 clones, roughly 93% seen once. Specimen: PBMCs or T cells enriched from blood (not recorded which). The receptor set was obtained from a woman in her 40s with acute COVID-19.

This clone showed up just a few times. This chain links TRBV2 with TRBJ2-7; 11 nucleotides agree with TRBD2. J lost 10 bases, V lost 8 bases, and 13 bases had no gene match. The CDR3 contains 14 residues. The germline V gene has CDR1 SNHLY and CDR2 FYNNEI. CDR3 region: CASRPAGTSGLQYF. In DNA, the CDR3 is TGTGCCAGCCGCCCGGCGGGGACTAGCGGTCTCCAGTACTTC.

The chain links TRBV6-8 to TRBJ1-2; D gene unclear. CDR1 is MNHGY, CDR2 SAAAGT, per germline. The CDR3 extends over 11 amino acids. Trimming took 6 bases from V and 4 from J, leaving 6 bases between them. CDR3 in amino acids: CASSRIYGYTF. The CDR3, as DNA: TGTGCCAGCAGCAGGATCTATGGCTACACCTTC.

This chain joins TRBV11-3 and TRBJ1-4, with 9 bases lining up with TRBD1. V shed 5 bases and J 6 bases; nucleotides not matched to a gene: 4. CDR1 and CDR2 from the germline V gene are SGHNT and YENEEA. CDR3 length: 14 amino acids. DNA of the CDR3: TGTGCCAGCAGCCCCAGACAGGGGGATGAAAAACTGTTTTTT. Protein sequence: CASSPRQGDEKLFF.

This chain connects TRBV28 to TRBJ1-3; TRBD1 matches at 7 bases. In germline, CDR1 is MDHEN, CDR2 SYDVKM. There are 14 residues in the CDR3. With 6 bases clipped from V and 3 bases from J, the junction kept 5 bases outside the gene matches. The CDR3 DNA reads TGTGCCAGCAGAACAGGGGAAAGTGGAAACACCATATATTTT. Encoded protein: CASRTGESGNTIYF.

The sample holds one count of this clone. The gene calls are TRBV7-2 and TRBJ2-7, with D tentatively TRBD1 (6 bases). Trimming stripped 6 bases from V and 4 bases from J, with 13 bases between. This CDR3 comprises 13 residues. Per germline, CDR1 SGHTA and CDR2 FQGNSA. The CDR3 protein is CASRLQQGYEQYF. CDR3 coding DNA: TGTGCCAGCAGACTCCAACAGGGTTACGAGCAGTACTTC. Combining the CDR3 with reference TRBV7-2 and TRBJ2-7 gives the whole variable domain GAGVSQSPSNKVTEKGKDVELRCDPISGHTALYWYRQSLGQGLEFLIYFQGNSAPDKSGLPSDRFSAERTGGSVSTLTIQRTQQEDSAVYLCASRLQQGYEQYFGPGTRLTVT.

V is TRBV19 and J is TRBJ2-7; a possible D gene is TRBD1 (6 bases). Between the trimmed V and J ends, which lost 3 bases and 2 bases, there was a span of 11 bases. The CDR3 extends over 14 amino acids. Germline assignment: CDR1 LNHDA and CDR2 SQIVND (reference sequence). The CDR3 loop is CASSIRGETYEQYF. In nucleotides, the CDR3 is TGTGCCAGTAGTATCAGGGGAGAAACCTACGAGCAGTACTTC.

This chain joins TRBV7-6 and TRBJ2-2; TRBD2 matches 8 bases. V was clipped by 3 bases and J by 5 bases; unmatched bases: 5. Germline V CDR1 and CDR2: SGHVS, FNYEAQ. The CDR3 extends over 15 amino acids. CDR3 nucleotides: TGTGCCAGCAGCTTGGGGACTAGAATAACCGGGGAGCTGTTTTTT. Its translation: CASSLGTRITGELFF.

This sequence joins TRBV27 and TRBJ1-6, with 8 positions matching TRBD1. J lost 4 bases, V lost 5 bases, and 4 bases had no gene match. Germline V gives CDR1 MNHEY, CDR2 SMNVEV (reference sequence). This CDR3 contains 15 residues. CDR3 sequence (DNA): TGTGCCAGCAGTCCGGGACAGGTTTATAATTCACCCCTCCACTTT. Translating it yields CASSPGQVYNSPLHF.

The chain has TRBV11-2 and TRBJ1-4; no clear D. From germline, CDR1 is SGHAT and CDR2 FQNNGV. V shed 4 bases and J shed 7 bases, with 13 bases lying between them. The CDR3 covers 14 residues. CDR3 nucleotides: TGTGCCAGCAGCTCCCCGCCAGGAGGTGAAAAACTGTTTTTT. It codes for CASSSPPGGEKLFF.

The J gene is TRBJ1-5, the V gene TRBV28, with D perhaps matching TRBD1 (6 bases). CDR1 and CDR2 (germline): MDHEN, SYDVKM. Trimming took 3 bases from V and 3 from J, leaving 18 bases between them. The CDR3 spans 17 residues. For the CDR3, the DNA is TGTGCCAGCAGTTTCGGGCCGGGGGGCAGGGCCAATCAGCCCCAGCATTTT. Protein sequence: CASSFGPGGRANQPQHF.

This rearrangement joins TRBV29-1 to TRBJ1-2; TRBD1 aligns across 7 bases. This CDR3 is 14 amino acids long. The ends lost 4 bases at V and 2 bases at J; junction bases unmatched: 7. Germline V gene lookup returns CDR1 SQVTM and CDR2 ANQGSEA. For the CDR3, the DNA is TGCAGCGTTGGACCGGCGACAGGGAACTATGGCTACACCTTC. Translating gives CSVGPATGNYGYTF.

The chain recombines TRBV19 with TRBJ2-7, with 7 bases aligning to TRBD1. With 4 bases clipped from V and 6 bases from J, the junction kept 9 bases outside the gene matches. This CDR3 has 14 amino acids. The V gene's germline CDR1 is LNHDA and CDR2 SQIVND (reference sequence). The CDR3 DNA reads as TGTGCCAGTAGTAAAGACAGGGTCCCCGGCGAGCAGTACTTC. This sequence encodes CASSKDRVPGEQYF.

The chain couples TRBV5-8 to TRBJ2-7, with 12 bases lining up with TRBD1. The CDR3 is made up of 15 amino acids. Germline V gene sequence: CDR1 SGHTS, CDR2 YDEGEE. V was pared by 4 bases and J by 4 bases, with 6 bases of the junction left unmatched. This CDR3 is CASSPRDRGLYEQYF. CDR3 coding DNA: TGTGCCAGCAGCCCCCGGGACAGGGGGCTGTACGAGCAGTACTTC.

The V gene is TRBV7-2, the J gene TRBJ1-2; D not certain. The germline V gene encodes CDR1 SGHTA and CDR2 FQGNSA. Trimming took off 5 bases at V and 1 base at J, with 14 bases between the two ends. The CDR3 sequence is 15 residues long. This CDR3 reads CASSHPGRVNYGYTF. Here the CDR3 DNA reads TGTGCCAGCAGCCATCCAGGAAGAGTTAACTATGGCTACACCTTC.

The gene calls are TRBV29-1 and TRBJ2-3; a possible D gene is TRBD2 (5 bases). Trimming pared 6 bases from V and 3 bases from J, leaving 28 bases between. CDR1 and CDR2 (germline): SQVTM, ANQGSEA. CDR3 length: 18 residues. This CDR3 is CSVLIGEPLEITTDTQYF. Here the CDR3 DNA reads TGCAGCGTCCTGATCGGGGAGCCACTAGAAATCACGACAGATACGCAGTATTTT.